This TCR beta chain was profiled in a study of memory CD4+ T cells and cytomegalovirus serostatus (dated by TCRdb to the late 2010s). Regarding the research as a whole: A total of about 33 healthy Belgian adults, of whom 9 were CMV seropositive and about 25 were CMV seronegative, were included in the cohort. To replicate a published TCR-based CMV serostatus classifier, the researchers sequenced the CD4+ memory TCRbeta repertoires of a Belgian cohort whose cytomegalovirus serostatus was known. Here is what the overall study found, with its caveats: For predicting CMV serostatus, the median bootstrapped AUC was 0.95 using the original framework and roughly 0.91 using a US-trained random forest. The results were read as suggesting that the CMV-associated TCR signature is, for the most part, present in the CD4+ memory repertoire. Only CD4+CD45RO+ memory cells were sequenced, in contrast to the original study, which included naive and memory CD4+ and CD8+ populations. A median bootstrapped AUC of about 0.95 with a 95% CI of 0.76-1.00 was achieved on the Belgian cohort by the original-framework classifier. Of more than 150 previously reported CMV-associated TCRbeta sequences, 67 appeared in the CD4+ memory repertoires, each in one to five individuals.

This clone came up once. The antigen it binds to is not known. No clone much larger than this one lies a single base away; base qualities are absent. Single viable CD3+CD4+CD8-CD45RO+ cells were sorted as memory CD4+ T cells on a FACSAria II. CMV serostatus was determined using a Roche Elecsys assay that detects serum IgG against CMV pp150, pp28, p38 and p52. Once the samples were thawed, total CD4+ T cells were enriched through positive selection using CD4 magnetic microbeads. The samples came from a different study that was designed specifically to examine the CD4+ T cell memory repertoire. Peripheral blood mononuclear cells were isolated and cryopreserved according to standard operating procedures, and serum was stored at -80 degrees C. Staining used CD3-PerCP (BW264/56), CD4-APC (RPA-T4), CD45RO-PE (UCHT1) and CD8-Pacific Orange (3B5) antibodies, with Sytox blue excluding non-viable cells. The Quick-DNA Microprep Kit was used to extract genomic DNA from the sorted cells. Amplification of TCRbeta DNA was done with the immunoSEQ hsTCRbeta kit, following the protocol from the manufacturer. TCRbeta libraries were sequenced on an Illumina MiSeq instrument. Regarding the original processing steps: After out-of-frame sequences were removed, 2 million to 2.5 million distinct TCRbeta sequences remained, averaging around 61,000 per individual. Each individual was scored by the count of 150 to 200 previously reported CMV-associated TCRbeta sequences and the total productive distinct TCRbeta count. A beta-binomial model was reimplemented in Python, and scikit-learn random forests with default parameters were trained on US cohort data. On the Belgian cohort, classifier performance was reported as the median AUC, along with percentile confidence intervals, across 10,000 bootstrap iterations. TCRdb limited this immuneACCESS table to in-frame rearrangements with V and J called. A share of clones is missing; checked studies link under half to unresolved V genes, and the rest is unexplained. For V, J and clone size, that table is used; D and trimming come from the DNA. The sample records about 56,000 clones, 82% of which are singletons. The biggest ten clones account for 0.4% of the sample.

Looking up the germline V gene yields CDR1 KGHSH and CDR2 LQKENI. V and J lose 5 bases and 2 bases, and a span of 10 bases separates them. The CDR3 goes from the cysteine to the phenylalanine over 13 residues. The entry retains the CDR3 DNA only, 39 bases that are in frame from base 1. The clonotype was recovered from an adult in good health and CMV-seronegative. The sample consisted of memory CD4+ T cells from blood. The sequence joins TRBV18 to TRBJ2-7; the D gene is perhaps TRBD1, on 5 matching bases. The nucleotide sequence is given as TGTGCCAGCTCATTCGGACAAGCCTACGAGCAGTACTTC. Its protein product is CASSFGQAYEQYF.